Below are 21 T cell receptor beta chains sequenced from a single sample in a study of identical twins. A single record per CDR3 protein comes from TCRdb applying MiXCR to the 5' RACE reads. The table records roughly 710,000 distinct CDR3 sequences, approximately 6% of them present only once. The sequencing sample was made of naive T cells sorted from blood. These receptors originate from a man aged 18-30 years in good health.

This clonotype was observed a handful of times. The rearrangement uses TRBV4-2 and TRBJ2-3, with 8 bases matching TRBD2. Germline-derived CDR1 and CDR2 are LGHNA and YNFKEQ. This CDR3 comprises 17 residues. With 1 base clipped from V and 2 bases from J, the junction kept 8 bases outside the gene matches. The CDR3 loop reads CASSQAPTSGYTDTQYF. As DNA, the CDR3 is TGTGCCAGCAGCCAAGCCCCCACTAGCGGTTACACAGATACGCAGTATTTT.

In this sample, this clonotype turned up many times. The rearrangement joins TRBV28 to TRBJ2-5, with 10 bases matching TRBD2. V was pared by 4 bases and J by 2 bases, with 13 bases of the junction left unmatched. Germline V gives CDR1 MDHEN, CDR2 SYDVKM. The CDR3 is 18 amino acids. This CDR3 is CASSSPRGTLAGQETQYF. The CDR3 DNA sequence: TGTGCCAGCAGTTCACCGAGGGGAACACTAGCGGGGCAAGAGACCCAGTACTTC.

This clonotype was observed at least ten times. One junction end does not reproduce the germline sequence, and a read error may be involved. The genes are TRBV28 and TRBJ2-5; possible D gene TRBD2, 6 bases. The CDR3 is made up of 11 amino acids. The germline V gene has CDR1 MDHEN and CDR2 SYDVKM. CDR3: CASGLGRLVHF. The CDR3 DNA follows: TGTGCCAGCGGTCTTGGGAGACTAGTACATTTC.

In this sample, this clonotype turned up a few times. This chain links TRBV6-1 with TRBJ2-7; 8 bases agree with TRBD1. Trimming cost V 6 bases and J 2 bases; bases outside gene matches: 9. The CDR3 length is 15 residues. Germline CDR1 MNHNS, CDR2 SASEGT. CDR3 sequence: CASSKDRGSPYEQYF. The CDR3 region has the DNA TGTGCCAGCAGCAAAGACAGGGGTTCGCCCTACGAGCAGTACTTC.

The V call is TRBV7-9, the J call TRBJ2-2; no definite D call. Germline V gene lookup returns CDR1 SEHNR and CDR2 FQNEAQ (reference sequence). V was clipped by 8 bases and J by 4 bases, with 5 bases between them. The CDR3 length is 11 residues. The CDR3 loop reads CASLSTGELFF. The CDR3 nucleotides read TGTGCCAGCCTGAGCACCGGGGAGCTGTTTTTT.

Regarding this clonotype: A much more abundant neighbour one base away suggests this may be a read error. The J gene is TRBJ2-5, the V gene TRBV4-2; TRBD2 matches at 10 bases. Germline CDR1 is LGHNA and CDR2 is YNFKEQ. The length of the CDR3 is 16 residues. Here the CDR3 reads CASSQEGLALGETQHF. The CDR3, as DNA: TGTGCCAGCAGCCAAGAGGGACTAGCGCTGGGAGAGACCCAGCACTTC.

Many counts were recorded for this clonotype. This rearrangement joins TRBV12-3 or TRBV12-4 to TRBJ2-5; the D gene is possibly TRBD1 (5 bases). Between the trimmed V and J ends, which lost 2 bases and 4 bases, there was a span of 8 bases. The CDR3 has 13 amino acids. The CDR3 is CASSLQGVETQYF. In DNA form, the CDR3 reads TGTGCCAGCAGTTTACAAGGGGTAGAGACCCAGTACTTC.

This clonotype occurred many times. The rearrangement joins TRBV11-2 to TRBJ2-1, with D perhaps matching TRBD2 (6 bases). Trimming took off 5 bases at V and 2 bases at J, with 13 bases between the two ends. The CDR3 covers 15 residues. The germline gives CDR1 SGHAT, CDR2 FQNNGV. The CDR3 nucleotides read TGTGCCAGCAGCCTGATGGGGGGACCCTACAATGAGCAGTTCTTC. Translated, it gives CASSLMGGPYNEQFF.

V gene TRBV19 combines with J gene TRBJ2-5; 7 nucleotides agree with TRBD2. J gave up 5 bases and V 3 bases, and 9 bases lay outside the gene matches. The CDR3 is made up of 15 amino acids. Germline assignment: CDR1 LNHDA and CDR2 SQIVND (reference sequence). The CDR3 DNA is TGTGCCAGTAGTATGGGCGGGAGCGAGGCCGAGACCCAGTACTTC. This translates into CASSMGGSEAETQYF.

The genes are TRBV28 and TRBJ1-5; tentatively, D is TRBD1 (5 bases). This CDR3 is 14 amino acids long. Trimming pared 7 bases from V and 10 bases from J, leaving 20 bases between. CDR1 and CDR2 from the germline V gene are MDHEN and SYDVKM. CDR3 residues: CASTEEAGNPPQHF. The CDR3 bases are TGTGCCAGCACCGAGGAGGCAGGGAATCCTCCCCAGCATTTT.

This clonotype came up many times. The genes are TRBV29-1 and TRBJ2-1, with 7 bases identical to TRBD1. Looked up from germline, CDR1 is SQVTM and CDR2 is ANQGSEA. This CDR3 is 12 amino acids long. V shed 8 bases, J shed 6 bases, and the junction held 7 bases outside the gene matches. CDR3 region: CSSETGINEQFF. CDR3 in DNA: TGCAGCTCAGAGACAGGGATCAATGAGCAGTTCTTC.

This chain connects TRBV24-1 to TRBJ2-1; 9 nucleotides match TRBD1. The length of the CDR3 is 18 residues. Germline values: CDR1 KGHDR, CDR2 SFDVKD. After removal of 4 bases from V and 9 bases from J, the junction contained 18 bases not matched to a gene. The CDR3 DNA reads TGTGCCACCAGTGACGCTACGGGGGGCGGACAGGGGTGGGCTGAGCAGTTCTTC. Translated, it gives CATSDATGGGQGWAEQFF.

DNA of the CDR3: TGTGCCTGGTGTTGTGGGGGTGACAGGGGATCCTACAATGAGCAGTTCTTC. Translating gives CAWCCGGDRGSYNEQFF. The V gene is TRBV30, the J gene TRBJ2-1; 8 nucleotides match TRBD1. The germline CDR1 and CDR2 sequences are GTSNPN and SVGIG (reference sequence). The V gene end was trimmed by 5 bases and the J gene end by 1 base; junction bases not matched to a gene: 13. The CDR3 totals 17 residues.

This clonotype showed up many times. This chain links TRBV4-2 with TRBJ2-3; TRBD1 matches at 9 bases. Germline CDR1 is LGHNA and CDR2 is YNFKEQ. Trimming removed 3 bases from V and 2 bases from J; junction bases left unmatched: 15. This CDR3 is 19 amino acids long. CDR3 nucleotides: TGTGCCAGCAGCCACTACAGGGGGCGTCGGGAGAGGATCACAGATACGCAGTATTTT. Protein product: CASSHYRGRRERITDTQYF.

This rearrangement joins TRBV12-3 or TRBV12-4 to TRBJ1-5; no clear D. Trimming removed 4 bases from V and 0 bases from J, with 19 bases in between. This CDR3 has 18 residues. The CDR3 DNA is TGTGCCAGCAGTTCTTTCGAAAGTCGGCGGGGTAGCAATCAGCCCCAGCATTTT. It is translated as CASSSFESRRGSNQPQHF.

The table lists this clonotype with many counts. The V call is TRBV5-5, the J call TRBJ1-5; TRBD1 agrees at 8 bases. The trim removed 0 bases at V and 10 bases at J, leaving 15 bases unmatched. Germline CDR1 is SGHKS and CDR2 is YYEKEE (reference sequence). This CDR3 is built from 17 residues. The CDR3 loop reads CASSLAGLGQAGGPQHF. For the CDR3, the DNA is TGTGCCAGCAGCTTGGCCGGGTTGGGACAGGCCGGGGGACCCCAGCATTTT.

This clonotype appeared many times. The chain recombines TRBV12-3 or TRBV12-4 with TRBJ2-2; no firm D call. There are 13 residues in the CDR3. V was trimmed by 4 bases and J by 3 bases, leaving 6 bases between them. The CDR3 reads CASSSKDTGELFF. CDR3 bases: TGTGCCAGCAGTTCCAAAGACACCGGGGAGCTGTTTTTT.

In its sample, this clonotype was seen a few times. The chain is built from TRBV5-1 and TRBJ2-3; D not resolved. Trimming removed 0 bases from V and 1 base from J, with 12 bases in between. The germline V gene encodes CDR1 SGHRS and CDR2 YFSETQ. The CDR3 consists of 16 residues. CDR3 DNA sequence: TGCGCCAGCAGCTTGGGCTTGGGTAGGGGCACAGATACGCAGTATTTT. It specifies CASSLGLGRGTDTQYF.

This clonotype showed up many times. The chain uses TRBV20-1 and TRBJ2-1, with 10 bases lining up with TRBD2. Germline assignment: CDR1 DFQATT and CDR2 SNEGSKA (reference sequence). The CDR3 length is 16 residues. Losses at the gene ends were 5 bases for V and 9 bases for J; bases not matched to a gene: 16. CDR3 coding DNA: TGCAGTGCTCCCCGGACTAGCGGCACTTGGGGCGGTGAGCAGTTCTTC. It encodes CSAPRTSGTWGGEQFF.

This clonotype was seen many times. The J gene is TRBJ1-4, the V gene TRBV20-1; no firm D call. CDR3 length: 12 residues. Trimming cost V 3 bases and J 2 bases, with 4 bases left between them. Per germline, CDR1 DFQATT and CDR2 SNEGSKA (reference sequence). Here the CDR3 reads CSASRTNEKLFF. As DNA, the CDR3 is TGCAGTGCTAGTCGGACTAATGAAAAACTGTTTTTT.

CDR3: CASARRGPKGKNIQYF. In DNA, the CDR3 is TGTGCCAGCGCCCGAAGGGGGCCTAAAGGCAAAAACATTCAGTACTTC. The V call is TRBV6-1, the J call TRBJ2-4; 7 bases are a match to TRBD1. Trimming cost V 8 bases and J 3 bases; bases outside gene matches: 13. Germline V gives CDR1 MNHNS, CDR2 SASEGT. The CDR3 extends over 16 amino acids.